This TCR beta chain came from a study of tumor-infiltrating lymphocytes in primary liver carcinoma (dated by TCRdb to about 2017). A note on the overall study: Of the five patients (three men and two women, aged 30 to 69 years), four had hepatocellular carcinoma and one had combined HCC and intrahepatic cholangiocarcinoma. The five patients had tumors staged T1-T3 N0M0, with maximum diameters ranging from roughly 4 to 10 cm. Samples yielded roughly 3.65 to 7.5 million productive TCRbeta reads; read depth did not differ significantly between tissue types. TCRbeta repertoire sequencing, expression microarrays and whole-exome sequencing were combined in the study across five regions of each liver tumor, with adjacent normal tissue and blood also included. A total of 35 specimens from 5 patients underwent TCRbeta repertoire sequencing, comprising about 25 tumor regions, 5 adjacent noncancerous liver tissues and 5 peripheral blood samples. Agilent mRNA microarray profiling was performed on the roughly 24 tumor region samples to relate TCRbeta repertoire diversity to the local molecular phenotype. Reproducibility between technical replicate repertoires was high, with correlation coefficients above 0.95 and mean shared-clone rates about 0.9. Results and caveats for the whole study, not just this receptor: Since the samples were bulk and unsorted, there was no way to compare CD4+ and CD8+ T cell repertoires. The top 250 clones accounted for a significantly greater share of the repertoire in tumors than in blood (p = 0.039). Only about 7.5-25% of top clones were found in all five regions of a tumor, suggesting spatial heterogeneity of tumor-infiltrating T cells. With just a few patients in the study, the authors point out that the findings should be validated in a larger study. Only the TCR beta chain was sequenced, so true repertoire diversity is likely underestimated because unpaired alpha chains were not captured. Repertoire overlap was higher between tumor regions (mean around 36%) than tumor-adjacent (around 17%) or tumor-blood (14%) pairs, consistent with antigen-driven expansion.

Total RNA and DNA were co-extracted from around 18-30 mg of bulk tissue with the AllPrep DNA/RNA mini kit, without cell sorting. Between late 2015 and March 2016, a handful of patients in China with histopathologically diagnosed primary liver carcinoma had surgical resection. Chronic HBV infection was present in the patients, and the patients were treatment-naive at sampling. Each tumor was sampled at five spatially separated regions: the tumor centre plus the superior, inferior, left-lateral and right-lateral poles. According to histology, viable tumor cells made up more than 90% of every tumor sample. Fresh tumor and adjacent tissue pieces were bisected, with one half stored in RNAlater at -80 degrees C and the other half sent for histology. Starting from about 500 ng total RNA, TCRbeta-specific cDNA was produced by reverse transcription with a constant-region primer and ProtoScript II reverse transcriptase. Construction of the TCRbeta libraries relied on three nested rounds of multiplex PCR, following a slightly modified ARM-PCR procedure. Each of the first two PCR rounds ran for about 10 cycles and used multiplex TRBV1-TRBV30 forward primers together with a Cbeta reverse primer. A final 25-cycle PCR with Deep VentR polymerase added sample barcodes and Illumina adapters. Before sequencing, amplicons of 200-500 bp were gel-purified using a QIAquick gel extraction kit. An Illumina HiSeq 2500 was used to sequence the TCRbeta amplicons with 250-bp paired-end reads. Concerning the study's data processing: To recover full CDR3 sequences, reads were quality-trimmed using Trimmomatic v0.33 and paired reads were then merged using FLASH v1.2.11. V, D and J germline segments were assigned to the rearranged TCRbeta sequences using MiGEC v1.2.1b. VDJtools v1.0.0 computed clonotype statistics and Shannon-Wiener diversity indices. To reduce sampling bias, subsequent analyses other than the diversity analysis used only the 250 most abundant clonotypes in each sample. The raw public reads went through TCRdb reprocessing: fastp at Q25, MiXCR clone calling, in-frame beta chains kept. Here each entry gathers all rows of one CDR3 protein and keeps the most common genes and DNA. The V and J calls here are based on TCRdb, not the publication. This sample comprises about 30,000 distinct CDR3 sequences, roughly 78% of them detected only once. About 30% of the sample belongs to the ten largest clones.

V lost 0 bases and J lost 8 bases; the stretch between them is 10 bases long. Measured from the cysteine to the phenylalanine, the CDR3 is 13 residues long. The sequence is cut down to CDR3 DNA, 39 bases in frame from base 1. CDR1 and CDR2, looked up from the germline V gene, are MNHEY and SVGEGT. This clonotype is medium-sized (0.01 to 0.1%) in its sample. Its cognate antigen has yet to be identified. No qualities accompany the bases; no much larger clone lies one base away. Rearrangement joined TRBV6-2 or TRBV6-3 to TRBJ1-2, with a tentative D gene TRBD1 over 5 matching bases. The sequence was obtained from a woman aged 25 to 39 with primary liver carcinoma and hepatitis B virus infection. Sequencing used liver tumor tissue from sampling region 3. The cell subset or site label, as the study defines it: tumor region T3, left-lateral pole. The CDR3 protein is CASSYSGRVGYTF. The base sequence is TGTGCCAGCAGTTACTCCGGCAGGGTCGGCTACACCTTC.